The clone carrying this T cell receptor (beta chain) was counted a few times. Its antigen is not identified. They isolated at least 6 million PBMCs from each sample. This sample is drawn from a study of blood T cells in healthy people across ages. Points from the study as a whole: With donor CMV status unknown, expanded clonotype changes were possibly confounded. The diversity estimates, figures obtained from one million T cells, were considered underestimates. Both higher diversity and more naive CD4+ cells marked long-lived donors when set against aged donors.

CDR1 is SNHLY and CDR2 is FYNNEI in the germline V gene. V was cut by 7 bases and J by 8 bases, with 12 bases left in between. The CDR3 loop spans 12 amino acids. A J-beta primer mix and a sample-barcoded 5' primer were used in a second PCR of roughly 7 to 12 cycles. A single record per CDR3 protein comes from TCRdb applying MiXCR to the 5' RACE reads. There are about 400,000 distinct CDR3 sequences in the sample; about half occur only once, and approximately 51% lies in the top ten. The chain uses TRBV2 and TRBJ2-1, with TRBD2 as a possible D gene (6 bases). The sequence was collected from a man aged 60 to 69 in good health. Material for sequencing was blood. The CDR3, as DNA: TGTGCCAGCACCCAGGGAGGCCATGAGCAGTTCTTC. Protein sequence: CASTQGGHEQFF.